This T cell receptor (beta chain) stems from a study of blood T cell repertoires in COVID-19. Study overall: T cells, B-cell-depleted T cells, or PBMCs provided the cDNA or gDNA that served as material.

Of note for this clone: Within the sample, other DNA sequences also encode this same CDR3.

V was clipped by 3 bases and J by 5 bases, with 4 bases between them. This CDR3 is 11 amino acids long. In the source study's methods: Scientists estimated how many nucleated cells there were by amplifying reference gene primers. TCRdb's table, derived via immunoSEQ multiplex PCR, lists solely in-frame clones and lacks some. That table furnishes V, J and clone size, whereas the DNA furnished D and trimming. The sample includes around 180,000 clones, around 90% seen only once; the top ten take approximately 4%. This sequence joins TRBV12-3 or TRBV12-4 and TRBJ2-5, with unresolved D. The sequenced sample consisted of peripheral blood. The source is a human donor in a cohort sampled during active COVID-19. The CDR3 DNA reads TGTGCCAGCAGTTTGTCGGAGACCCAGTACTTC. It encodes CASSLSETQYF.